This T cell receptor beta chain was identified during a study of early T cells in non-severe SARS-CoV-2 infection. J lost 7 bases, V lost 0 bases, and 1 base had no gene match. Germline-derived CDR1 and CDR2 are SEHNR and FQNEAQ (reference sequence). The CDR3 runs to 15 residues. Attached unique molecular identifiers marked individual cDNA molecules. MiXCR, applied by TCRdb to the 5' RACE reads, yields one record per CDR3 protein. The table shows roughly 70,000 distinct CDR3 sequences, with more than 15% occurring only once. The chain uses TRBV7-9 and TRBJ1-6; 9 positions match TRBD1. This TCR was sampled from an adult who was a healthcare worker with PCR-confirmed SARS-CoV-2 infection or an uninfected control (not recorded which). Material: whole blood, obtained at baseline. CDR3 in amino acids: CASSLAQGANSPLHF. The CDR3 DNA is TGTGCCAGCAGCTTAGCACAGGGGGCGAATTCACCCCTCCACTTT.